The rows below give T cell receptor beta chains drawn from one sample of a study of cytomegalovirus exposure and HLA in healthy donors. Clones were sequenced by immunoSEQ multiplex PCR, and TCRdb holds only the in-frame ones, with some missing. The top ten hold about 0.94% of the sample, which has some 120,000 clones, about 80% seen once. Specimen: PBMCs. The origin of the receptors is a human donor in good health. The CDR3 runs from the conserved cysteine through the conserved F or W. D genes are given only for firm matches. Only some rows state a clone size, as once, few, many or a class for expanded clones.

j_call: TRBJ2-6
v_call: TRBV27
d_call: -
clone_size: once
cdr3_nt: TGTGCCAGCAGTCCCAAGACACCCTTCGGCTCTGGGGCCAACGTCCTGACTTTC
cdr3_aa: CASSPKTPFGSGANVLTF

j_call: TRBJ1-2
v_call: TRBV14
d_call: TRBD1
clone_size: once
cdr3_nt: TGTGCCAGCAGCCTTACCGGGACAGGGATGCATGGCTACACCTTC
cdr3_aa: CASSLTGTGMHGYTF

j_call: TRBJ2-2
v_call: TRBV6-1
d_call: -
clone_size: -
cdr3_nt: TGTGCCATTCCTGTACAAACGAACACCGGGGAGCTGTTTTTT
cdr3_aa: CAIPVQTNTGELFF

j_call: TRBJ2-7
v_call: TRBV25-1
d_call: TRBD1
clone_size: -
cdr3_nt: TGTGCCAGCAGTGTGACAGGGGGATCAGTGCAGTACTTC
cdr3_aa: CASSVTGGSVQYF

j_call: TRBJ1-6
v_call: TRBV2
d_call: TRBD1
clone_size: -
cdr3_nt: TGTGCCAGCATTACTGGGCAAGACAGGGGGAATTCACCCCTCCACTTT
cdr3_aa: CASITGQDRGNSPLHF

j_call: TRBJ2-1
v_call: TRBV2
d_call: TRBD1
clone_size: -
cdr3_nt: TGTGCCAGCGTCGGGACAGGACCCTACAATGAGCAGTTCTTC
cdr3_aa: CASVGTGPYNEQFF

j_call: TRBJ2-7
v_call: TRBV27
d_call: TRBD1
clone_size: -
cdr3_nt: TGTGCCAGCAGTTTCGGGACAGACTCCTACGAGCAGTACTTC
cdr3_aa: CASSFGTDSYEQYF

j_call: TRBJ2-1
v_call: TRBV25-1
d_call: -
clone_size: -
cdr3_nt: TGTGCCAGCAGGTTTGCGGGGCACAATGAGCAGTTCTTC
cdr3_aa: CASRFAGHNEQFF

j_call: TRBJ1-2
v_call: TRBV12-5
d_call: -
clone_size: -
cdr3_nt: TGTGCTAGTGGTTTGGCCAGGGCCGTGCGGGGCTACACCTTC
cdr3_aa: CASGLARAVRGYTF

j_call: TRBJ2-7
v_call: TRBV7-9
d_call: -
clone_size: -
cdr3_nt: TGTGCCAGCAGCTTCGGTAATTCCTACGAGCAGTACTTC
cdr3_aa: CASSFGNSYEQYF

j_call: TRBJ1-4
v_call: TRBV4-1
d_call: -
clone_size: -
cdr3_nt: TGCGCCAGCAGCCAAGGCGAGGGAACTAATGAAAAACTGTTTTTT
cdr3_aa: CASSQGEGTNEKLFF

j_call: TRBJ1-2
v_call: TRBV7-9
d_call: TRBD1
clone_size: -
cdr3_nt: TGTTCCAGCGGGCAGGGGGCAGATGGCTACACCTTC
cdr3_aa: CSSGQGADGYTF

j_call: TRBJ1-2
v_call: TRBV4-1
d_call: -
clone_size: -
cdr3_nt: TGCGCCAGCAGCCAAATAGGGGAAGGCTCGGCCTATGGCTACACCTTC
cdr3_aa: CASSQIGEGSAYGYTF

j_call: TRBJ2-3
v_call: TRBV4-2
d_call: TRBD1
clone_size: -
cdr3_nt: TGTGCCAGCAGCCATCAAAGGGGACAGGGTGGGAGCACAGATACGCAGTATTTT
cdr3_aa: CASSHQRGQGGSTDTQYF

j_call: TRBJ1-1
v_call: TRBV6-5
d_call: -
clone_size: -
cdr3_nt: TGTGCCAGCAGGCCTACAGGGCCCCACACTGAAGCTTTCTTT
cdr3_aa: CASRPTGPHTEAFF

j_call: TRBJ1-1
v_call: TRBV19
d_call: -
clone_size: -
cdr3_nt: TGTGCCAGTAGTATTGAGGGGGGGCCAAACACTGAAGCTTTCTTT
cdr3_aa: CASSIEGGPNTEAFF

j_call: TRBJ1-6
v_call: TRBV2
d_call: -
clone_size: -
cdr3_nt: TGTGCCAGCAGTGAAGCCCAGGGAAGCCTGGGAAGCTATAATTCACCCCTCCACTTT
cdr3_aa: CASSEAQGSLGSYNSPLHF

j_call: TRBJ2-3
v_call: TRBV12-5
d_call: TRBD2
clone_size: -
cdr3_nt: TGTGCTAGTGCCTGGGGGGCGGGGGGACGCACAGATACGCAGTATTTT
cdr3_aa: CASAWGAGGRTDTQYF

j_call: TRBJ1-4
v_call: TRBV11-2
d_call: -
clone_size: -
cdr3_nt: TGTGCCAGCAGCCCCAGACAGGAAAAACTGTTTTTT
cdr3_aa: CASSPRQEKLFF

j_call: TRBJ1-2
v_call: TRBV19
d_call: -
clone_size: -
cdr3_nt: TGTGCCAGTAGGAATAGCGGGACGGAGGGTTATGGCTACACCTTC
cdr3_aa: CASRNSGTEGYGYTF

j_call: TRBJ2-5
v_call: TRBV7-2
d_call: TRBD1
clone_size: -
cdr3_nt: TGTGCCAGCCGTGGGACAGGGAGGGAGACCCAGTACTTC
cdr3_aa: CASRGTGRETQYF

j_call: TRBJ1-2
v_call: TRBV25-1
d_call: -
clone_size: -
cdr3_nt: TGTGCCAGCAGTGATTTACTCAGGGGTGGCTACACCTTC
cdr3_aa: CASSDLLRGGYTF

j_call: TRBJ2-7
v_call: TRBV9
d_call: TRBD1
clone_size: -
cdr3_nt: TGTGCCAGTACAGGGGGCACAACCTACGAGCAGTACTTC
cdr3_aa: CASTGGTTYEQYF

j_call: TRBJ2-1
v_call: TRBV6-1
d_call: TRBD2
clone_size: -
cdr3_nt: TGTGCCAGCAGTGAGGGACTAACATACAATGAGCAGTTCTTC
cdr3_aa: CASSEGLTYNEQFF

j_call: TRBJ2-5
v_call: TRBV14
d_call: TRBD1
clone_size: -
cdr3_nt: TGTGCCAGCAGCCAAGGGAGACAGGGGGTTCGTGAGCAGTACTTC
cdr3_aa: CASSQGRQGVREQYF

j_call: TRBJ2-5
v_call: TRBV6-5
d_call: TRBD2
clone_size: -
cdr3_nt: TGTGCCAGCAGGGTAGCGGGGGGATCCCAAGAGACCCAGTACTTC
cdr3_aa: CASRVAGGSQETQYF

j_call: TRBJ1-2
v_call: TRBV7-8
d_call: TRBD1
clone_size: -
cdr3_nt: TGTGCCAGCAGCCTATGGGACAGACCCGAAACCTCCTATGGCTACACCTTC
cdr3_aa: CASSLWDRPETSYGYTF

j_call: TRBJ2-3
v_call: TRBV19
d_call: TRBD1
clone_size: -
cdr3_nt: TGTGCCAGTAGACAGGGGGCGATGGACACAGATACGCAGTATTTT
cdr3_aa: CASRQGAMDTDTQYF

j_call: TRBJ1-2
v_call: TRBV5-5
d_call: TRBD1
clone_size: -
cdr3_nt: TGTGCCAGCAGCGCCGGGACAGGGGCGGGTGGCTACACCTTC
cdr3_aa: CASSAGTGAGGYTF

j_call: TRBJ2-7
v_call: TRBV2
d_call: TRBD2
clone_size: -
cdr3_nt: TGTGCCAGCAGTGAATGGACTAGCGGGGGGAATTACGAGCAGTACTTC
cdr3_aa: CASSEWTSGGNYEQYF

j_call: TRBJ1-1
v_call: TRBV18
d_call: TRBD1
clone_size: -
cdr3_nt: TGTGCCAGCGGAACAGGGGGCTCAGGAGCTTTCTTT
cdr3_aa: CASGTGGSGAFF

j_call: TRBJ2-1
v_call: TRBV7-2
d_call: TRBD2
clone_size: -
cdr3_nt: TGTGCCAGCAGCTTATCGCGGGGGGGCCACAATGAGCAGTTCTTC
cdr3_aa: CASSLSRGGHNEQFF

j_call: TRBJ2-1
v_call: TRBV27
d_call: -
clone_size: -
cdr3_nt: TGTGCCAGCTCATTATCCGGGTCCTGGGAGTTCTTC
cdr3_aa: CASSLSGSWEFF

j_call: TRBJ2-5
v_call: TRBV7-6
d_call: -
clone_size: -
cdr3_nt: TGTGCCAGCAGCCCGACTAGGGCAGAGACCCAGTACTTC
cdr3_aa: CASSPTRAETQYF

j_call: TRBJ2-1
v_call: TRBV4-1
d_call: TRBD1
clone_size: -
cdr3_nt: TGCGCCAGCAGCCAAATAGGGGGCAGGGGTGAGCAGTTCTTC
cdr3_aa: CASSQIGGRGEQFF

j_call: TRBJ1-1
v_call: TRBV10-1
d_call: -
clone_size: once
cdr3_nt: TGCGCCAGCAGTGACCAAGCACACGCGGACACTGAAGCTTTCTTT
cdr3_aa: CASSDQAHADTEAFF

j_call: TRBJ2-2
v_call: TRBV10-3
d_call: TRBD2
clone_size: -
cdr3_nt: TGTGCCATCAGTGTTGGGACTACCCCCGGGGAGCTGTTTTTT
cdr3_aa: CAISVGTTPGELFF

j_call: TRBJ2-5
v_call: TRBV28
d_call: TRBD2
clone_size: -
cdr3_nt: TGTGCCAGCATCGCAGGACTAGCGGGGGAGACCCAGTACTTC
cdr3_aa: CASIAGLAGETQYF

j_call: TRBJ2-1
v_call: TRBV27
d_call: TRBD1
clone_size: -
cdr3_nt: TGTGCCAGCACCCCAGCCGCCGTGAGGGACAGGGTCCCTTTTGGTGAGCAGTTCTTC
cdr3_aa: CASTPAAVRDRVPFGEQFF

j_call: TRBJ2-1
v_call: TRBV5-4
d_call: TRBD2
clone_size: -
cdr3_nt: TGTGCCAGCAGCTTGGTGCGGTCTAGCGGGGGGGACAATGAGCAGTTCTTC
cdr3_aa: CASSLVRSSGGDNEQFF

j_call: TRBJ2-5
v_call: TRBV4-2
d_call: -
clone_size: -
cdr3_nt: TGTGCCAGCAGCCAAGACCATCAGGACAGAGAGACCCAGTACTTC
cdr3_aa: CASSQDHQDRETQYF

j_call: TRBJ2-7
v_call: TRBV4-1
d_call: -
clone_size: -
cdr3_nt: TGCGCCAGCAGCCACCCCGGCGGCCTCTACGAGCAGTACTTC
cdr3_aa: CASSHPGGLYEQYF

j_call: TRBJ1-2
v_call: TRBV5-1
d_call: -
clone_size: once
cdr3_nt: TGCGCCAGCAGCTTCCTAACCGGGACAAGCGGCTACACCTTC
cdr3_aa: CASSFLTGTSGYTF

j_call: TRBJ2-1
v_call: TRBV6-5
d_call: TRBD2
clone_size: -
cdr3_nt: TGTGCCAGCGGGGGGGACTCCTACAATGAGCAGTTCTTC
cdr3_aa: CASGGDSYNEQFF